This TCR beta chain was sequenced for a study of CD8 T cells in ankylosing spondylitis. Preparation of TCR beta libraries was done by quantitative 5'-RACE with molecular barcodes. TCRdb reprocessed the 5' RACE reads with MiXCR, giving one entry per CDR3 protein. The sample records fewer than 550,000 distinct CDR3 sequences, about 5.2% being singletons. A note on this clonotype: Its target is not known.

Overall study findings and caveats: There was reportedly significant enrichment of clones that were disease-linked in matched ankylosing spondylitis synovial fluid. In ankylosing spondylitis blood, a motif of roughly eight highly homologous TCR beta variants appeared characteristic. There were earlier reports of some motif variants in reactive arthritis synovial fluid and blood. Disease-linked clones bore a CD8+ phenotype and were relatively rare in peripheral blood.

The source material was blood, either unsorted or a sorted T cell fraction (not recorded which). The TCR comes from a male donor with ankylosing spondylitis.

The CDR3 coding sequence is TGCGCCAGCAGGAAACAGGGTTACGAGCAGTACTTC. It codes for CASRKQGYEQYF. The J gene is TRBJ2-7, the V gene TRBV10-2; D may be TRBD1 (6 bases). Germline CDR1 and CDR2: WSHSY and SAAADI. Trimming left V 6 bases short and J 4 bases short, with 10 bases between. The CDR3 has 12 residues.